Listed below are T cell receptor beta chains from one sample, sequenced in a study of blood T cell repertoires in COVID-19. Sequenced by immunoSEQ multiplex PCR; TCRdb stores in-frame clones only, minus some. Here the sample spans about 250,000 clones, 65% to 90% being singletons. Sequenced input: PBMCs or T cells enriched from blood (not recorded which). The source of these receptors is a woman in her fifties or sixties with acute COVID-19. Each CDR3 is given with its conserved first and last residue. Fields, in order: V gene, clone size, D gene, J gene, CDR3 DNA, CDR3 protein. A D gene is named only where the DNA matches it firmly. Size is omitted from some rows. Given values are once, few, many or a class for expanded clones.

TRBV3-1/TRBV3-2,.,TRBD2,TRBJ2-5,TGTGCCATTCGGAGGAGCGGGGGCCAAGAGACCCAGTACTTC,CAIRRSGGQETQYF
TRBV30,.,TRBD1,TRBJ1-5,TGTGCCTGGAGCCCGGGACAGAATAGCAATCAGCCCCAGCATTTT,CAWSPGQNSNQPQHF
TRBV13,.,TRBD1,TRBJ1-1,TGTGCCAGCAGCTCCAACCCGACAGGGCCGAACACTGAAGCTTTCTTT,CASSSNPTGPNTEAFF
TRBV14,few,.,TRBJ1-2,TGTGCCAGCAGCCAAGAAAGGGGTGGCTATGGCTACACCTTC,CASSQERGGYGYTF
TRBV4-3,once,.,TRBJ2-2,TGCGCCAGCAGCCAAGCGGAGAGGGGGTCTTCTACCGGGGAGCTGTTTTTT,CASSQAERGSSTGELFF
TRBV7-8,once,TRBD1,TRBJ2-7,TGTGCCAGCAGCTATCCGGGACAGGGAACAGTCTACGAGCAGTACTTC,CASSYPGQGTVYEQYF
TRBV27,.,.,TRBJ2-6,TGTGCCACCCGTCTCTCTGGGGCCAACGTCCTGACTTTC,CATRLSGANVLTF
TRBV19,.,.,TRBJ1-2,TGTGCCAGTAATAAGGGGAACAACTATGGCTACACCTTC,CASNKGNNYGYTF
TRBV4-1,.,.,TRBJ1-3,TGCGCCAGCAGCCAAGATTTTAGCTCTGGAAACACCATATATTTT,CASSQDFSSGNTIYF
TRBV7-2,.,TRBD2,TRBJ2-5,TGTGCCAGCAGTCCTAGCGGGAAAGAGACCCAGTACTTC,CASSPSGKETQYF
TRBV11-2,.,TRBD2,TRBJ2-7,TGTGCCAGCAGACTCGGGACTAGCGTACCCTACGAGCAGTACTTC,CASRLGTSVPYEQYF
TRBV3-1/TRBV3-2,once,.,TRBJ1-1,TGTGCCAGCAGCCCAGTAGGGCGAGGGAAGAACACTGAAGCTTTCTTT,CASSPVGRGKNTEAFF
TRBV4-3,.,TRBD2,TRBJ2-7,TGCGCCAGCAGCCAATCGGCTAGCGGGGCCTACGAGCAGTACTTC,CASSQSASGAYEQYF
TRBV9,.,TRBD1,TRBJ2-2,TGTGCCAGCAGCGCGAGGGGACAGGGATGGGACGGGGAGCTGTTTTTT,CASSARGQGWDGELFF